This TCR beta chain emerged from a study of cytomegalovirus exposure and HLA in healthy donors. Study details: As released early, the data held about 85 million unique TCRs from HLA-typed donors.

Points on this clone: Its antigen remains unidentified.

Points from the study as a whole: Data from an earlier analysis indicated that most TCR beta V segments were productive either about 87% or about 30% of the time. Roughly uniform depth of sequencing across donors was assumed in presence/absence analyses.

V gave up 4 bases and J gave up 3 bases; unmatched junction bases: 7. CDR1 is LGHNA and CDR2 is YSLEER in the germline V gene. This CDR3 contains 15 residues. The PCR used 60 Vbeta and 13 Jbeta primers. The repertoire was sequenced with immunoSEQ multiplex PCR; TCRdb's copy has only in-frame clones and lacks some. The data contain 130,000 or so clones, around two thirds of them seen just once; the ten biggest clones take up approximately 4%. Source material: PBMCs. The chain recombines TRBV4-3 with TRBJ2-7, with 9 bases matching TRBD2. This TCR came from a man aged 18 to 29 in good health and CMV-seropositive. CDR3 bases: TGCGCCAGCAGCCGCCTTAGCGGGAGCCTCTACGAGCAGTACTTC. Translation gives CASSRLSGSLYEQYF.